This T cell receptor (beta chain) was retrieved from a study of T cell responses to AZD1222 COVID-19 vaccine. Sequencing was performed with immunoSEQ multiplex PCR; in TCRdb, only in-frame clones are kept and a portion is missing. The repertoire has about 75,000 clones, around 86% of them found once; the top ten carry 18%. This clone came up a few times. The sequence came from an adult who received the AZD1222 COVID-19 vaccine. This sample comprised peripheral blood, obtained 28 days after the second AZD1222 dose.

CDR3 DNA sequence: TGTGCCAGTAGTATATCGGCAGGGGGCGGCTCTGGAAACACCATATATTTT. Residues: CASSISAGGGSGNTIYF. This sequence joins TRBV19 and TRBJ1-3; 8 bases are shared with TRBD1. Trimming cost V 2 bases and J 0 bases; bases outside gene matches: 6. Germline lookup yields CDR1 LNHDA and CDR2 SQIVND (reference sequence). There are 17 residues in the CDR3.